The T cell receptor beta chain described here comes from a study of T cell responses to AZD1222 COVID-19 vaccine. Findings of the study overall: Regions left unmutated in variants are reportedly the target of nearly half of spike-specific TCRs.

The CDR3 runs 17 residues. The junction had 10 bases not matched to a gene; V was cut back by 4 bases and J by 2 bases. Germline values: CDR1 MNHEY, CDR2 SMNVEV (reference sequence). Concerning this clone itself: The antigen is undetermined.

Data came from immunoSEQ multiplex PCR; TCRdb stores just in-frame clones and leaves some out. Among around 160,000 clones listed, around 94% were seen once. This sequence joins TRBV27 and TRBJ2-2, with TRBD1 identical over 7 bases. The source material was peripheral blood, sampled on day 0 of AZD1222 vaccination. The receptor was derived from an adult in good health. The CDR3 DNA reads TGTGCCAGCAGTTCTCGAAGGGGACAGCTAAACACCGGGGAGCTGTTTTTT. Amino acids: CASSSRRGQLNTGELFF.